The entry that follows covers one T cell receptor (beta chain) sequence. In germline, CDR1 is SGHAT, CDR2 FQDESV (reference sequence). The V end lost 1 base, the J end lost 0 bases, and 11 bases lay between the germline ends. The CDR3 sequence is 16 residues long. This sample is part of a study of blood T cell repertoires in COVID-19. Looking at the study overall: Spain, Italy and the United States supplied samples that represented acute and convalescent COVID-19. The analysed material was cDNA or gDNA that came from T cells, B-cell-depleted T cells, or PBMCs.

Original handling: The assay estimated nucleated cells by amplifying reference gene primers. Sequenced by immunoSEQ multiplex PCR; TCRdb stores in-frame clones only, minus some. That table gives V, J and clone size, and the DNA gave D and trimming. The sample consists of more than 40,000 clones, around 86% of them appearing once. Sequences were obtained from peripheral blood. This clonotype was sampled from a man between 60 and 70 years old with active or convalescent COVID-19. The chain employs TRBV11-1 and TRBJ2-3, with D maybe TRBD2 (5 bases). This CDR3 is CASSLGVGASTDTQYF. As DNA, the CDR3 is TGTGCCAGCAGCTTAGGGGTGGGAGCTAGCACAGATACGCAGTATTTT.